This is a list of T cell receptor beta chains from one sample in a study of blood T cells in healthy people across ages. MiXCR, applied by TCRdb to the 5' RACE reads, yields one record per CDR3 protein. The sample yields hundreds of thousands of distinct CDR3 sequences, just under 25% seen once. Another study also made use of these data, one on T cells of mothers and their children.

Sequences were obtained from blood. The receptors originated from a boy between 5 and 17 years old in good health. Each CDR3 is given without its conserved first and last residue. D genes are given only for firm matches. Where a row states a size, it is once, few, many or the class of an expanded clone; other rows omit it.

size: NA; D: NA; V: TRBV20-1; CDR3: SAKLASAYNEQF
size: NA; D: TRBD2; V: TRBV20-1; CDR3: SAPFLAGGRNEQF
size: NA; D: NA; V: TRBV9; CDR3: ASSAEGETQY
size: NA; D: TRBD2; V: TRBV12-3/TRBV12-4; CDR3: ASSSSGGVETQY
size: few; D: NA; V: TRBV20-1; CDR3: SAREVGRQETQY
size: few; D: NA; V: TRBV6-5; CDR3: ASSYASGASEQY
size: NA; D: TRBD1; V: TRBV9; CDR3: ASSDDGQGAYEQY
size: NA; D: TRBD2; V: TRBV6-6; CDR3: ASIRTSGTYEQY
size: few; D: NA; V: TRBV11-3; CDR3: AGSFGQKQETQY
size: NA; D: TRBD1; V: TRBV14; CDR3: ASSPLKQGALNTEAF
size: NA; D: TRBD1; V: TRBV28; CDR3: ASSSTGLDYGYT
size: NA; D: TRBD2; V: TRBV10-3; CDR3: AITRTSGGANEQF
size: NA; D: NA; V: TRBV12-3/TRBV12-4; CDR3: ASSLGQGPKNIQY
size: NA; D: NA; V: TRBV10-3; CDR3: AISPSGNGNTIY
size: few; D: TRBD1; V: TRBV7-2; CDR3: ASSFTGEATEAF
size: few; D: NA; V: TRBV29-1; CDR3: SVEDSEKYSGNTIY
size: NA; D: TRBD1; V: TRBV27; CDR3: ASSSRDRGLLMNTEAF
size: NA; D: NA; V: TRBV20-1; CDR3: GAHHVGTELF
size: NA; D: NA; V: TRBV28; CDR3: ATNGGPGTDTQY
size: few; D: NA; V: TRBV24-1; CDR3: ATSDDSLRRTQY
size: few; D: TRBD2; V: TRBV2; CDR3: ASSEGTTSVDTQY
size: few; D: NA; V: TRBV29-1; CDR3: SGGWYGGELF
size: NA; D: NA; V: TRBV6-1; CDR3: ASSDWTVPYEQY
size: few; D: TRBD1; V: TRBV29-1; CDR3: SAWTGTGAYEQF
size: NA; D: NA; V: TRBV7-7; CDR3: ASSLAEGPYEQY
size: few; D: NA; V: TRBV29-1; CDR3: SVEYGRRDSYEQY
size: few; D: NA; V: TRBV15; CDR3: AASLQRNTEAF
size: NA; D: TRBD2; V: TRBV28; CDR3: ASSLLPTSGRNEQF
size: NA; D: NA; V: TRBV7-2; CDR3: ASSLVVGNYEQY
size: NA; D: TRBD1; V: TRBV7-6; CDR3: ASSKQGWSSPLH
size: NA; D: TRBD2; V: TRBV28; CDR3: ASSLPQMRESVGEQY